The T cell receptor beta chain under discussion was sequenced for a study of Graves' ophthalmopathy and Graves' hyperthyroidism (dated by TCRdb to the late 2010s). Regarding the complete study: A patient counted as having stable hyperthyroidism if there was no progression to ophthalmopathy within 18 months of follow-up. Following sample collection, hyperthyroidism patients were given methimazole at a starting dose of 30 mg daily, and ophthalmopathy patients were given high-dose intravenous methylprednisolone. For independent validation, a separate cohort was made up of approximately 19 hyperthyroidism patients plus 17 patients who later progressed from hyperthyroidism to ophthalmopathy. To explore V-J signatures that separate ophthalmopathy from hyperthyroidism, a discovery set of about a hundred patients was enrolled, consisting of about 45 with ophthalmopathy and fewer than 60 with stable hyperthyroidism. The study used TCR beta repertoire signatures to distinguish Graves' ophthalmopathy from Graves' hyperthyroidism and to predict progression to ophthalmopathy. In a handful of hyperthyroidism patients, the T-cell repertoires found in thyroid tissue were compared with those found in blood. In total, approximately 140 blood samples were TCR-sequenced: under 45 ophthalmopathy, some 75 hyperthyroidism and some 17 hyperthyroidism-to-ophthalmopathy patients. On the study overall, not on this receptor specifically: The 13-signature model separated ophthalmopathy from stable hyperthyroidism with roughly 89% sensitivity and about 84% specificity in cross-validation, and 80%/75% in the test set. No statistical method was used to set the sample size in advance, and the investigators knew which group each participant was assigned to. Most expanded thyroid clonotypes with frequency above 0.001 were also detected in blood, suggesting blood repertoires may reflect the thyroid immune response. In validation, the model predicted ophthalmopathy progression with 55% to 71% sensitivity and less than 80% specificity; roughly eleven predicted patients were CT-confirmed with GO in a median of around 6.5 months.

For repertoire sequencing, TCR beta CDR3 regions were amplified from RNA transcripts. A first-round RT-PCR used HTBI primers with the Qiagen OneStep RT-PCR kit, followed by a second-round multiplex PCR, size selection and purification. Libraries were sequenced on an Illumina HiSeq2000 using paired-end 100 bp reads. Regarding the original processing steps: SOAPnuke was used to process the reads, removing any read that contained adapters or uncalled bases, had a mean Phred below 15, or lacked an exact match to the constant primer or identifier. COPE v1.2.5 was used to merge the high-quality paired reads. Each unique nucleotide sequence was treated as a clonotype, and MiTCR v1.1 was used to align the clonotypes to the IMGT TRB V, D and J references. The analysis was limited to V-J combinations with a frequency above 0.0001, which together covered 99.2% of repertoires. A TCR clonal expansion and chaos score per V-J combination was defined as the ratio of F50 clonal expansion to chaos observed in the TCRdist matrix. Features were reduced by Welch's t-statistics and random forest to 10 to 15 V-J combinations, which fed a naive Bayes classifier. The Morisita-Horn index was used to measure how similar the thyroid and blood repertoires were. The public reads were reanalyzed by TCRdb: fastp trimming at Q25, MiXCR alignment, in-frame beta chains only. Merged by CDR3 protein, the rows form single entries marked with the most common genes and DNA. In this record, the V and J calls reflect TCRdb's handling and not the investigators' own analysis. The sample yields around 1,200,000 distinct CDR3 sequences; 35% to 40% were counted once. The ten largest clones take up more than 9.5% of the sample.

CDR3 length: 15 amino acids, cysteine to phenylalanine. Only CDR3 DNA remains: 45 bases, in frame from the first base. The germline V gene yields KGHSY for CDR1 and FQNENV for CDR2. V trim: 4 bases; J trim: 3 bases; unmatched bases: 8. On this clonotype: The specificity of this receptor is unknown. No base quality values were provided; no much bigger clone lies one nucleotide off.

Hyperthyroidism patients were newly diagnosed, with disease duration under 2 months, and aged 18 to 65 years. Patients with other autoimmune diseases, uncontrolled infections, pregnancy or lactation were excluded from the study. Clinical symptoms, serum thyroxine, TRAb, thyroid ultrasound and orbital computed tomography were used for diagnosis. Total RNA was extracted with Trizol reagent and quality-checked on an Agilent 2100 Bioanalyzer. The chain joins TRBV16 to TRBJ1-1, and TRBD1 matches 7 of the central bases. Sequenced input: peripheral blood or thyroid tissue (not recorded which). The sequence was obtained from an adult man with Graves' hyperthyroidism. Here the CDR3 is given as CASSPKGAWDTEAFF. The DNA reads TGTGCCAGCAGCCCCAAGGGGGCTTGGGACACTGAAGCTTTCTTT.